This T cell receptor (beta chain) was observed in a study of T cell clonality in common variable immunodeficiency. Study outcomes and limitations: Reportedly, TCR beta sequences from common variable immunodeficiency showed fewer deletions and N-nucleotide insertions.

This clone was observed at least ten times. The antigen remains unidentified. The CDR3 end lies 3 residues beyond the end of the read and is filled in from the germline J gene. The J segment lost 4 bases and the V segment lost 2 bases, leaving 6 bases of the junction unmatched. Germline CDR1 reads WNHNN; CDR2 reads SYGVQD (reference sequence). This CDR3 has 15 residues. Only in-frame clones appear in the TCRdb table, and some are missing; sequencing was by immunoSEQ multiplex PCR. The profile covers about 18,000 clones, none occurring a single time. The chain employs TRBV10-1 and TRBJ2-7, with 9 bases identical to TRBD2. The source is a human donor with common variable immunodeficiency. What was sequenced was peripheral blood mononuclear cells. Incomplete CDR3 DNA: TGCGCCAGCAGTGAGGGCGGTAGCGGGAGTTACGAG. This encodes CASSEGGSGSYE. The complete CDR3 sequence is CASSEGGSGSYEQYF.